This T cell receptor (beta chain) was identified in a study of shared clonotypes between healthy human individuals (dated by TCRdb to 2018 to 2021). A note on the overall study: The cohort comprised a couple of women and a few men aged 18 to 49 years. Leukapheresis yielded between about 0.9 and 8.9 billion PBMCs per donor. For each donor, three plates each were used for CD4 naive and CD4 memory, two plates were used for CD8 naive, and one plate was used for CD8 memory. To increase sequencing depth and limit assay-specific biases, TCR repertoire library preparation and sequencing were carried out by different laboratories using diverse techniques. To estimate repertoire size and how much clonotypes are shared between individuals, the study performed deep sequencing of blood TCR repertoires from five healthy adults. What the work shows at the level of the full study, not this receptor alone: Larger estimated clonotype richness was generally found for naive subsets than for memory subsets. Pairwise subsampling led to the expectation that sequencing depth would affect the degree of clonotype sharing among donors. Because the study included only a small number of donors, the genetic and exposure-history diversity represented was limited. Compared with non-shared clonotypes, the clonotypes found in all four sorted-subset donors had higher generation probabilities. Even with the large sequencing depth, rarefaction of the sorted-subset datasets indicated that sequencing was incomplete. When several donors were compared, the shared fraction of clonotypes was around 5% for naive CD4, over 3% for naive CD8, more than 2% for memory CD4, and 0.35% to 0.4% for memory CD8. Only blood was sampled, and tissue TCR repertoires likely differ from those in blood.

Regarding this clone: Its antigen is currently not known. No base quality information exists; no much larger clone differs at one position.

TCR CDR3 regions were amplified from genomic DNA by multiplex PCR using the deep immunoSEQ assay. For each cell subset, the extracted genomic DNA was distributed evenly across all wells of several immunoSEQ 96-well plates, and each plate served as one replicate. For sorted subsets, roughly 200 ng of genomic DNA, equivalent to some 33,000 T cell genomes, went into each replicate PCR. The purified libraries were quantified using a Qubit 3.0 fluorometer, sized with a Bioanalyzer 2100, and then quantified again using the KAPA Library Quantification kit. A separate single-read 150-cycle Illumina NextSeq 550 flow cell was used to sequence each immunoSEQ 96-well plate. The authors' analysis ran thus. The immunoSEQ output contained only junctional sequences without quality scores, so filtering could not match that applied to full-length reads. To assign V/J genes and CDR3, sequences were annotated against IMGT germline references using PyIR, a Python wrapper for IgBLAST v1.9. Reads with weak V/J assignments (E-value above 1e-6), missing CDR3, stop codons, out-of-frame junctions, or ambiguous translated residues were removed. A V3J clonotype was defined by an identical inferred V gene, J gene, and CDR3 amino acid sequence. The percentage overlap between two repertoires was calculated by dividing the number of shared unique clonotypes by the size of the smaller repertoire. RTK rarefaction, the Chao1 estimator, and Recon v2.1 estimates of unobserved clonotypes were used to assess repertoire richness. For all TCRbeta clonotypes obtained by the gDNA method from a handful of donors, generation probabilities were computed with OLGA. As stored in TCRdb, this immuneACCESS dataset retains in-frame rearrangements with V and J assigned. A fraction of the clones does not appear; measured against another copy, unresolved V genes explain less than half of the discrepancy, and the remainder lacks a known reason. V, J and clone size derive from that table, while D and trimming were established from the DNA sequence. The sample profile shows over a million clones; 98% of them were found once. Of the sample, under 0.45% falls within the top ten clones.

CDR1 is given as KGHSH and CDR2 as LQKENI, both from the germline V gene. V drops 1 base and J drops 0 bases, leaving 12 bases in between. Inclusive of the bounding cysteine and phenylalanine, the CDR3 is 17 residues long. The read is trimmed to its CDR3 DNA, 51 bases read in frame from base 1. Donors were healthy HIV-negative adults with no recently reported acute infections or vaccinations. Only Caucasian adults living in Nashville, Tennessee, USA were represented among the donors. CD4+ T cells were enriched through magnetic negative selection, after which naive cells were positively selected on CD45RA and the remaining negative fraction served as the memory subset. After blood collection by leukapheresis, PBMCs were isolated using Ficoll-Histopaque density gradient centrifugation and then cryopreserved in the vapor phase of liquid nitrogen. Analytical flow cytometry was used to check the purity and quantity of each magnetically sorted T cell population. Each sorted fraction had its genomic DNA isolated and then quantified by UV absorbance on a Nanodrop 2000c.

The V gene is TRBV18 and the J gene is TRBJ2-2; D gene: possibly TRBD1, on 6 matching bases. The TCR was taken from a man aged 30 to 45 in good health. Sequenced sample: naive CD4+ T cells sorted from blood. This sample's cell subset or site label indicates: CD45RA+ positively selected. The CDR3 amino acid sequence is: CASSPLPPGANTGELFF. The DNA sequence is given as TGTGCCAGCTCACCACTCCCCCCAGGGGCGAACACCGGGGAGCTGTTTTTT.